Each of the 20 T cell receptor beta chains below was sequenced from the same sample in a study of blood T cell repertoires in COVID-19. Data came from immunoSEQ multiplex PCR; TCRdb stores just in-frame clones and leaves some out. This sample has 200,000 to 300,000 clones, with about 86% found just once. Sequencing was carried out using peripheral blood. The receptors stem from a man older than 75 with acute or convalescent COVID-19.

The table lists this clone with a few counts. The genes are TRBV27 and TRBJ1-2, with D maybe TRBD1 (6 bases). CDR3 length equals 18 residues. Trimming took off 5 bases at V and 0 bases at J, with 22 bases between the two ends. Germline lookup yields CDR1 MNHEY and CDR2 SMNVEV (reference sequence). CDR3: CASSARIRTRTANYGYTF. The CDR3 nucleotides read TGTGCCAGCAGTGCCCGAATACGGACTCGGACAGCTAACTATGGCTACACCTTC.

The DNA of the CDR3 is TGTGCCAGCAGCTTGTCGGGGATCAACTATGGCTACACCTTC. Protein product: CASSLSGINYGYTF. V and J are TRBV5-6 and TRBJ1-2; no reliable D call. Trimming removed 1 base from V and 2 bases from J, with 9 bases in between. Germline lookup yields CDR1 SGHDT and CDR2 YYEEEE. This CDR3 is built from 14 residues. The variable domain in full, completed from reference TRBV5-6 and TRBJ1-2, reads DAGVTQSPTHLIKTRGQQVTLRCSPKSGHDTVSWYQQALGQGPQFIFQYYEEEERQRGNFPDRFSGHQFPNYSSELNVNALLLGDSALYLCASSLSGINYGYTFGSGTRLTVV.

The gene calls are TRBV20-1 and TRBJ2-5, with 7 bases aligning to TRBD2. Trimming took 3 bases from V and 3 from J; bases not matched to a gene: 7. Germline CDR1 is DFQATT and CDR2 is SNEGSKA (reference sequence). The CDR3 runs to 14 residues. The CDR3 protein is CSASLSGAKETQYF. CDR3 in DNA: TGCAGTGCTAGTTTGAGCGGGGCCAAAGAGACCCAGTACTTC.

V is TRBV24-1 and J is TRBJ2-3; maybe TRBD1 (5 bases). Trimming removed 3 bases from V and 3 bases from J, with 15 bases in between. The CDR3 has 16 amino acids. Per germline, CDR1 KGHDR and CDR2 SFDVKD. The CDR3 is CATSDPYRNPTDTQYF. The CDR3, as DNA: TGTGCCACCAGTGATCCCTACAGGAATCCGACAGATACGCAGTATTTT.

The J gene is TRBJ2-2, the V gene TRBV3-1 (or the pseudogene TRBV3-2); tentatively, D is TRBD2 (5 bases). Germline V gene lookup returns CDR1 LGHDT and CDR2 YNNKEL (reference sequence). The CDR3 runs to 15 residues. Between the trimmed V and J ends, which lost 5 bases and 1 base, there was a span of 11 bases. As DNA, the CDR3 is TGTGCCAGCAGCTCGTGGACTGGGAACACCGGGGAGCTGTTTTTT. It specifies CASSSWTGNTGELFF.

The chain couples TRBV11-3 to TRBJ1-6; D remains unclear. There are 14 residues in the CDR3. The V end lost 1 base, the J end lost 10 bases, and 11 bases lay between the germline ends. Germline values: CDR1 SGHNT, CDR2 YENEEA. The CDR3 spells CASSLGVPGSPLHF. In DNA, the CDR3 is TGTGCCAGCAGCTTAGGGGTTCCGGGGTCACCCCTCCACTTT.

The chain carries TRBV6-1 and TRBJ1-1; no clear D. CDR3 length: 12 amino acids. CDR1 is MNHNS and CDR2 is SASEGT in the germline V gene. V was shortened by 3 bases and J by 6 bases, with 8 bases between the two germline ends. As DNA, the CDR3 is TGTGCCAGCAGTGATATCCTCCCTGAAGCTTTCTTT. The encoded protein is CASSDILPEAFF.

This chain connects TRBV10-3 to TRBJ1-6, with TRBD1 matching 9 bases. The CDR3 runs to 14 residues. CDR1 and CDR2 (germline): ENHRY, SYGVKD. V lost 8 bases and J lost 7; bases outside the gene matches: 6. CDR3 coding DNA: TGTGCCATCCAGGGGACAGGGTCCAATTCACCCCTCCACTTT. Translation gives CAIQGTGSNSPLHF.

The rearrangement joins TRBV11-3 to TRBJ2-7; 9 bases match TRBD2. V dropped 4 bases and J dropped 4; count of bases not matched to a gene: 8. CDR1 and CDR2 (germline): SGHNT, YENEEA. The CDR3 spans 15 residues. CDR3 in amino acids: CASSSGAGGGYEQYF. CDR3 nucleotide sequence: TGTGCCAGCAGCTCAGGAGCGGGAGGAGGTTACGAGCAGTACTTC.

This rearrangement joins TRBV5-6 to TRBJ1-2, with a weak D call TRBD1 (6 bases). The CDR3 runs to 14 residues. Trimming removed 0 bases from V and 2 bases from J, with 8 bases in between. CDR1 SGHDT and CDR2 YYEEEE come from the germline V gene. CDR3 DNA: TGTGCCAGCAGCTTGGGCGACAGGAACTATGGCTACACCTTC. Translated: CASSLGDRNYGYTF.

This chain joins TRBV24-1 and TRBJ2-3; 15 bases align to TRBD2. The CDR3 runs to 16 residues. In germline, CDR1 is KGHDR, CDR2 SFDVKD. The J segment lost 6 bases and the V segment lost 4 bases, leaving 4 bases of the junction unmatched. This chain's CDR3 is CATSEGTSGRKDTQYF. CDR3 in DNA: TGTGCCACCAGTGAAGGGACTAGCGGGAGGAAGGATACGCAGTATTTT.

This clone was detected a few times. The V and J genes are TRBV30 and TRBJ2-3, with TRBD1 matching 9 bases. CDR3 length: 15 residues. V trimming: 5 bases; J trimming: 2 bases; junction bases outside the gene matches: 8. Germline assignment: CDR1 GTSNPN and CDR2 SVGIG (reference sequence). CDR3 protein: CAWGEGTGHTDTQYF. The CDR3, as DNA: TGTGCCTGGGGTGAGGGGACAGGGCACACAGATACGCAGTATTTT.

The rearrangement links TRBV9 to TRBJ1-6; 9 bases are shared with TRBD1. Germline V CDR1 and CDR2: SGDLS, YYNGEE. The CDR3 contains 15 residues. V trimming: 5 bases; J trimming: 7 bases; junction bases outside the gene matches: 7. In nucleotides, the CDR3 is TGTGCCAGCAGAGGGGGGACAGGGAGGAATTCACCCCTCCACTTT. Encoded protein: CASRGGTGRNSPLHF.

CDR3 nucleotides: TGTGCCAGCTTGACAGGATTTTACTCTGGGGCCAACGTCCTGACTTTC. Protein: CASLTGFYSGANVLTF. The chain employs TRBV28 and TRBJ2-6, with D possibly matching TRBD1 (6 bases). CDR1 and CDR2 (germline): MDHEN, SYDVKM. V was pared by 8 bases and J by 0 bases, with 14 bases between. The CDR3 consists of 16 residues.

A word on this clone: This sample includes further DNA sequences coding for the same CDR3. This chain connects TRBV3-1 (or the pseudogene TRBV3-2) to TRBJ1-1; D possibly corresponds to TRBD1 (6 bases). CDR1 is LGHDT and CDR2 is YNNKEL in the germline V gene (reference sequence). Trimming took 4 bases from V and 1 from J, leaving 7 bases between them. This CDR3 region has 13 residues. The CDR3 protein is CASSRGGNTEAFF. CDR3 nucleotide sequence: TGTGCCAGCAGCCGAGGGGGGAACACTGAAGCTTTCTTT.

The chain links TRBV3-1 (or the pseudogene TRBV3-2) to TRBJ2-7, with D possibly being TRBD1 (5 bases). The CDR3 extends over 12 amino acids. Germline V gene data show CDR1 as LGHDT and CDR2 as YNNKEL (reference sequence). Between the trimmed V and J ends, which lost 1 base and 11 bases, there was a span of 12 bases. The CDR3 nucleotides are TGTGCCAGCAGCCAAGCCGGGCAGACAGAGTACTTC. Translation gives CASSQAGQTEYF.

The chain is built from TRBV5-1 and TRBJ1-3; 10 bases map to TRBD1. The V segment lost 0 bases and the J segment 0 bases; nucleotides outside the gene matches: 3. The CDR3 is 17 residues long. Germline V lookup: CDR1 SGHRS, CDR2 YFSETQ. This CDR3 is CASSLGDRGPSGNTIYF. The CDR3 bases are TGCGCCAGCAGCTTGGGAGACAGGGGGCCCTCTGGAAACACCATATATTTT.

The V call is TRBV7-9, the J call TRBJ2-7, with no clear D. This CDR3 contains 16 residues. The germline V gene encodes CDR1 SEHNR and CDR2 FQNEAQ (reference sequence). The germline V and J ends were trimmed by 1 base and 0 bases, with 13 bases remaining between them. CDR3 nucleotide sequence: TGTGCCAGCAGCTTAGGGCAATATGGTCCCTCCTACGAGCAGTACTTC. Its protein is CASSLGQYGPSYEQYF.

The chain recombines TRBV5-6 with TRBJ1-3; D unresolved. Germline V lookup: CDR1 SGHDT, CDR2 YYEEEE. This CDR3 region has 14 residues. With 4 bases removed from V and 4 bases from J, the gap between germline ends came to 12 bases. In nucleotides, the CDR3 is TGTGCCAGCAGCCGCACAGATACAGGAAACACCATATATTTT. As protein: CASSRTDTGNTIYF. Supplemented by reference TRBV5-6 and TRBJ1-3, the full variable domain reads DAGVTQSPTHLIKTRGQQVTLRCSPKSGHDTVSWYQQALGQGPQFIFQYYEEEERQRGNFPDRFSGHQFPNYSSELNVNALLLGDSALYLCASSRTDTGNTIYFGEGSWLTVV.

This chain links TRBV7-2 with TRBJ2-5; 8 bases match TRBD1. Germline assignment: CDR1 SGHTA and CDR2 FQGNSA. The CDR3 is 14 residues long. V lost 3 bases, J lost 4 bases, and 4 bases stayed unmatched. Written as DNA, the CDR3 is TGTGCCAGCAGCTTCAGGGGGCGGGTAGAGACCCAGTACTTC. Its translation: CASSFRGRVETQYF.